This T cell receptor beta chain was recovered during a study of T cell repertoires in cytomegalovirus infection. The overall study: It was the public TCR beta signatures that indicated both CMV infection and matching HLA type.

This CDR3 spans 15 amino acids. In germline, CDR1 is KGHSH, CDR2 LQKENI. V dropped 5 bases and J dropped 3; count of bases not matched to a gene: 6. From the reads, TCRdb called clonotypes with MiXCR, one entry per CDR3 protein. The sample lists 300,000 to 400,000 distinct CDR3 sequences, more than 8% occurring once. With respect to this clonotype: Its specificity is not known.

Study-wide points: CMV-specific TCR beta clonotypes restricted by HLA-C were the ones dominating the ex vivo response. People with CMV and the relevant HLA were identified by cumulative public TCR beta family frequency.

The chain uses TRBV18 and TRBJ1-5; 8 nucleotides line up with TRBD1. Sequencing was carried out using PBMCs. This receptor was taken from a human donor in good health (CMV status not recorded). Some clones in this sample may be carry-over from other donors' samples. This CDR3 reads CASSNRDRTNQPQHF. CDR3 DNA sequence: TGTGCCAGCTCAAACCGGGACAGGACCAATCAGCCCCAGCATTTT.